What follows are 10 T cell receptor beta chains derived from one specimen sequenced in a study of T cells in Graves' hyperthyroidism and ophthalmopathy (dated by TCRdb to the late 2010s). The library was generated by multiplex PCR. The sequencing machine was an Illumina HiSeq 2000. Amplification of TCR beta CDR3 regions was carried out from RNA transcripts. The first round of RT-PCR for the TCR CDR3 was performed with the HTBI primer set and the Qiagen OneStep RT-PCR kit. TCRdb reanalyzed the raw reads on its own, using fastp at Q25 for trimming and MiXCR for clone calling, and kept in-frame beta chains. Each entry merges the rows of one CDR3 protein and shows their most common DNA and genes. A total of some 570,000 distinct CDR3 sequences appear in this sample, about 15% of them only once. The ten top clones hold 17% of the sample. Source material: blood. The receptors were sampled from a woman aged 18-30 years with Graves' ophthalmopathy.

A few counts support this clonotype. It may be a read error: a sequence one base away is much more abundant. The chain recombines TRBV30 with TRBJ2-2; D assignment may be TRBD1 or TRBD2 (5 bases each). The CDR3 extends over 14 amino acids. V lost 5 bases and J lost 1, with 11 bases in between. CDR1 GTSNPN and CDR2 SVGIG come from the germline V gene (reference sequence). The CDR3 region has the DNA TGTGCCTGGGGGGCGCGGGTGAACACCGGGGAGCTGTTTTTT. Amino acid sequence: CAWGARVNTGELFF.

The chain links TRBV6-4 to TRBJ1-1; possible D gene TRBD1, 6 bases. The length of the CDR3 is 13 residues. CDR1 is MRHNA, CDR2 SNTAGT, per germline. V was cut by 6 bases and J by 4 bases, with 12 bases left in between. DNA of the CDR3: TGTGCCAGCAGGCCTCAGGGGCCCACTGAAGCTTTCTTT. As protein: CASRPQGPTEAFF.

The rearrangement links TRBV5-4 to TRBJ2-7; D is unclear. Trimming cost V 0 bases and J 2 bases, with 15 bases left between them. The length of the CDR3 is 16 residues. The germline gives CDR1 SGHNT, CDR2 YYREEE (reference sequence). CDR3 in amino acids: CASSLESLGRPYEQYF. The CDR3, as DNA: TGTGCCAGCAGCTTGGAATCGCTAGGGCGGCCCTACGAGCAGTACTTC.

This CDR3 is CASSLRGREKLFF. The CDR3 nucleotides read TGTGCCAGCAGTTTAAGAGGGCGAGAAAAACTGTTTTTT. The chain employs TRBV28 and TRBJ1-4; D call uncertain. V lost 2 bases and J 8 bases, leaving 9 bases between the germline ends. The CDR3 length is 13 residues. Germline lookup yields CDR1 MDHEN and CDR2 SYDVKM. The full variable domain, in which reference TRBV28 and TRBJ1-4 provide the parts outside the CDR3, is DVKVTQSSRYLVKRTGEKVFLECVQDMDHENMFWYRQDPGLGLRLIYFSYDVKMKEKGDIPEGYSVSREKKERFSLILESASTNQTSMYLCASSLRGREKLFFGSGTQLSVL.

This clonotype occurred a few times. The rearrangement uses TRBV3-1 and TRBJ2-3; no reliable D call. The CDR3 is made up of 15 amino acids. Germline CDR1 and CDR2: LGHDT and YNNKEL (reference sequence). V was pared by 0 bases and J by 2 bases, with 9 bases between. In DNA, the CDR3 is TGTGCCAGCAGCCAAGATGCGGACCACACAGATACGCAGTATTTT. This translates into CASSQDADHTDTQYF.

This clonotype was observed a handful of times. The genes are TRBV7-6 and TRBJ2-4, with a weak D call TRBD2 (7 bases). V was pared by 0 bases and J by 5 bases, with 17 bases between. Germline loops: CDR1 SGHVS, CDR2 FNYEAQ. The CDR3 has 17 amino acids. CDR3 region: CASSLARGGRGENIQYF. CDR3 in DNA: TGTGCCAGCAGCTTAGCTCGCGGGGGCCGCGGGGAAAACATTCAGTACTTC.

This clonotype has ten or more counts. J is TRBJ1-5 and V is TRBV20-1; 8 positions agree with TRBD1. This CDR3 spans 14 amino acids. The germline gives CDR1 DFQATT, CDR2 SNEGSKA (reference sequence). The ends lost 1 base at V and 6 bases at J; junction bases unmatched: 5. The DNA of the CDR3 is TGCAGTGCTAGAGGGGGGGGACAGGCTCAGCCCCAGCATTTT. Its translation is CSARGGGQAQPQHF.

This clonotype showed up many times. The chain recombines TRBV7-9 with TRBJ2-7; 7 bases match TRBD1. The CDR3 length is 15 residues. V lost 5 bases to trimming and J lost 3 bases; unmatched junction nucleotides: 10. CDR1 SEHNR and CDR2 FQNEAQ come from the germline V gene (reference sequence). DNA of the CDR3: TGTGCCAGCAGCCTAGTTCCGACAGGGAGCTACGAGCAGTACTTC. This codes for CASSLVPTGSYEQYF.

In its sample, this clonotype was seen a few times. The genes are TRBV7-6 and TRBJ1-1; possibly TRBD1 for D (6 bases). The germline V gene encodes CDR1 SGHVS and CDR2 FNYEAQ. The CDR3 length is 14 residues. V was shortened by 7 bases and J by 4 bases, with 16 bases between the two germline ends. The CDR3 region is CASTLQGGSTEAFF. The CDR3 DNA reads TGTGCCAGCACCCTACAGGGTGGGAGCACTGAAGCTTTCTTT.

Points on this clonotype: A much larger clone lies a single base off, so this may be a read error. This chain connects TRBV6-1 to TRBJ2-7; the D gene is possibly TRBD2 (5 bases). Germline loops: CDR1 MNHNS, CDR2 SASEGT. The CDR3 covers 14 residues. The CDR3 reads CASNRAGDHYEHYF. The CDR3 DNA follows: TGTGCCAGCAATCGAGCCGGGGATCACTACGAGCATTACTTC.